This entry concerns a single TCR beta chain. V lost 8 bases, J lost 4 bases, and 5 bases stayed unmatched. CDR1 is SNHLY and CDR2 is FYNNEI in the germline V gene. This CDR3 contains 13 residues. Authors' data handling: Amplifying reference gene primers gave estimates of nucleated cell counts. The assay was immunoSEQ multiplex PCR, and TCRdb's table has in-frame clones only and misses some. V and J calls and clone size are given by that table; D and trimming were obtained from the DNA. The sample holds under 300,000 clones, approximately 90% seen once. The entry originates in a study of blood T cell repertoires in COVID-19. On the study more broadly: Sources were T cells, B-cell-depleted T cells, or PBMCs; the material itself was cDNA or gDNA.

The sample taken for sequencing was peripheral blood. The receptor was derived from a woman aged 40 to 55 with acute or convalescent COVID-19. The rearrangement joins TRBV2 to TRBJ2-3; 8 bases fit TRBD2. This chain's CDR3 is CASLSGGADTQYF. CDR3 coding DNA: TGTGCCAGCTTAAGCGGGGGAGCAGATACGCAGTATTTT. Supplemented by reference TRBV2 and TRBJ2-3, the full variable domain reads EPEVTQTPSHQVTQMGQEVILRCVPISNHLYFYWYRQILGQKVEFLVSFYNNEISEKSEIFDDQFSVERPDGSNFTLKIRSTKLEDSAMYFCASLSGGADTQYFGPGTRLTVL.